The rows below give T cell receptor beta chains drawn from one sample of a study of blood T cell repertoires in COVID-19. Sequencing used immunoSEQ multiplex PCR; TCRdb keeps in-frame clones, though not all of them. The sample records approximately 180,000 clones, around 85% being singletons. The sequencing input was peripheral blood. These receptors all come from a man aged 60 to 75 with acute or convalescent COVID-19. The CDR3 runs from the conserved cysteine through the conserved F or W. D genes are given only for firm matches. Not all rows give a size; the values are once, few, many and, for expanded clones, a class.

j_gene,len,v_gene,abundance,d_gene,CDR3aa,CDR3nt
TRBJ1-2,14,TRBV7-9,few,TRBD1,CASSWDRGTSGYTF,TGTGCCAGCAGCTGGGACAGAGGAACTTCTGGCTACACCTTC
TRBJ2-5,17,TRBV3-1/TRBV3-2,-,TRBD2,CASSGRASGRNQETQYF,TGTGCCAGCAGCGGTCGGGCTAGCGGGCGCAACCAAGAGACCCAGTACTTC
TRBJ1-2,14,TRBV28,-,TRBD1,CASSLGGAIYGYTF,TGTGCCAGCAGTCTAGGGGGCGCCATCTATGGCTACACCTTC
TRBJ2-2,15,TRBV9,-,TRBD2,CASKGSGGQSGELFF,TGTGCCAGCAAAGGTAGCGGGGGCCAATCCGGGGAGCTGTTTTTT
TRBJ1-5,15,TRBV19,many,TRBD1,CASSAAGTGFQPQHF,TGTGCCAGTAGTGCCGCCGGGACAGGGTTTCAGCCCCAGCATTTT
TRBJ2-3,16,TRBV9,-,TRBD2,CASSATAGGAPDTQYF,TGTGCCAGCAGCGCAACAGCGGGAGGAGCGCCAGATACGCAGTATTTT
TRBJ1-6,16,TRBV2,-,-,CASSEQDIRGGSPLHF,TGTGCCAGCAGTGAACAAGACATTCGAGGAGGTTCACCCCTCCACTTT
TRBJ1-1,12,TRBV29-1,-,-,CSVADRKAEAFF,TGCAGCGTCGCCGACAGGAAGGCTGAAGCTTTCTTT
TRBJ2-2,13,TRBV6-5,once,-,CASSNHHTGELFF,TGTGCCAGCAGCAATCATCACACCGGGGAGCTGTTTTTT
TRBJ2-1,16,TRBV10-3,-,-,CAISPRAGDSYNEQFF,TGTGCCATCAGTCCCAGAGCGGGTGACTCCTACAATGAGCAGTTCTTC
TRBJ2-5,17,TRBV5-1,-,-,CASSLLDKRGMLETQYF,TGCGCCAGCAGCTTGCTGGACAAAAGGGGTATGCTGGAGACCCAGTACTTC
TRBJ2-7,12,TRBV7-2,-,-,CASSPGSVEQYF,TGTGCCAGCAGCCCAGGATCTGTCGAGCAGTACTTC
TRBJ2-3,14,TRBV7-9,-,TRBD2,CASSLDLAADTQYF,TGTGCCAGCAGCTTAGACCTAGCGGCAGATACGCAGTATTTT
TRBJ1-2,13,TRBV5-1,-,TRBD1,CASSLGQGRGYTF,TGCGCCAGCAGCCTGGGACAGGGGAGGGGCTACACCTTC
TRBJ2-3,17,TRBV6-1,once,TRBD2,CASSEDLREGRTDTQYF,TGTGCCAGCAGTGAAGATTTGCGGGAGGGCCGCACAGATACGCAGTATTTT
TRBJ1-2,14,TRBV24-1,few,TRBD1,CATSDAGQSYGYTF,TGTGCCACCAGTGATGCGGGACAGAGCTATGGCTACACCTTC
TRBJ2-7,16,TRBV4-1,-,TRBD2,CASSQATSGRSYEQYF,TGCGCCAGCAGCCAGGCGACTAGCGGGAGATCCTACGAGCAGTACTTC
TRBJ2-1,15,TRBV28,-,TRBD2,CASSKSGSGYNEQFF,TGTGCCAGCAGTAAAAGCGGGAGTGGCTACAATGAGCAGTTCTTC
TRBJ2-7,14,TRBV3-1/TRBV3-2,-,-,CASSITGTTYEQYF,TGTGCCAGCAGCATTACAGGGACAACCTACGAGCAGTACTTC
TRBJ2-7,15,TRBV28,-,-,CASSPRDRGIHEQYF,TGTGCCAGCAGCCCCCGCGACCGGGGTATCCACGAGCAGTACTTC
TRBJ1-2,15,TRBV14,-,TRBD1,CASSQAGQGNYGYTF,TGTGCCAGCAGCCAAGCGGGACAGGGAAACTATGGCTACACCTTC
TRBJ2-5,15,TRBV7-6,-,TRBD2,CASSLGAGGVETQYF,TGTGCCAGCAGCTTAGGAGCGGGAGGGGTGGAGACCCAGTACTTC
TRBJ2-2,17,TRBV7-2,-,-,CASSLFASGANTGELFF,TGTGCCAGCAGCCTTTTCGCCTCGGGAGCAAACACCGGGGAGCTGTTTTTT
TRBJ1-1,14,TRBV19,many,-,CASTPGGKGPEAFF,TGTGCCAGTACCCCGGGGGGGAAGGGGCCTGAAGCTTTCTTT
TRBJ2-7,12,TRBV29-1,-,-,CSANYRADEQYF,TGCAGCGCCAACTACAGGGCGGACGAGCAGTACTTC
TRBJ2-2,19,TRBV7-2,-,TRBD2,CASSLARTSGRADTGELFF,TGTGCCAGCAGCTTAGCACGGACTAGCGGGAGGGCCGACACCGGGGAGCTGTTTTTT